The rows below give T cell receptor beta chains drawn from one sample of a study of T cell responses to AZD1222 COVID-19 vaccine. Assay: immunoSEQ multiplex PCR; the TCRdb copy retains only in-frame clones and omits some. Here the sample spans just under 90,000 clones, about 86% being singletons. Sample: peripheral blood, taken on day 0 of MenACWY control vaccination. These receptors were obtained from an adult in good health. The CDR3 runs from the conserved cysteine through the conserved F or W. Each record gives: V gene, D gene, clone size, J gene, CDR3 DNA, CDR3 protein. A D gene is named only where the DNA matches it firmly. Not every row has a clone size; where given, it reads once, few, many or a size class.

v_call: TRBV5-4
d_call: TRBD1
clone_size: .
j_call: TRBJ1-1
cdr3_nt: TGTGCCAGCAGCTTGATTACAGGGGGCATCACTGAAGCTTTCTTT
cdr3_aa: CASSLITGGITEAFF

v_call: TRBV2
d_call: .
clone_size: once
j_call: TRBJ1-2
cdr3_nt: TGTGCCAGCAGTGGAATGGATATTAACTATGGCTACACCTTC
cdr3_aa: CASSGMDINYGYTF

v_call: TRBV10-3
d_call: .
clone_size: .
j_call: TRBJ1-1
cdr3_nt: TGTGCCATCAGTGAGTCGACCGCCCAGGCAGGGCGGAACACTGAAGCTTTCTTT
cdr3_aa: CAISESTAQAGRNTEAFF

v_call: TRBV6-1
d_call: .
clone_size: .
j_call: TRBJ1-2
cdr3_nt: TGTGCCAGCAGTGGAGGCACAGGAAGGTTCATCTATGGCTACACCTTC
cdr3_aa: CASSGGTGRFIYGYTF

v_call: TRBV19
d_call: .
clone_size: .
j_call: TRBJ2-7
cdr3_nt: TGTGCCAGTAGTTTGGGGTTCCTGAGCTCCTACGAGCAGTACTTC
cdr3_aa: CASSLGFLSSYEQYF

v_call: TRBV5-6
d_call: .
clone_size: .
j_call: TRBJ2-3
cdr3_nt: TGTGCCAGCAGCCTGACCGGCCAGGCGTCCGATACGCAGTATTTT
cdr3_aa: CASSLTGQASDTQYF

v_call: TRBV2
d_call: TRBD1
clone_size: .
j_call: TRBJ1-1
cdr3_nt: TGTGCCAGCAGGGGACAGGGGGCGGGGACTGAAGCTTTCTTT
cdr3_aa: CASRGQGAGTEAFF

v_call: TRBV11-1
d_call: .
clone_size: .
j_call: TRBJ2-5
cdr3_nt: TGTGCCAGCAGCTTATACGGGGCTACCCAAGAGACCCAGTACTTC
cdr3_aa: CASSLYGATQETQYF

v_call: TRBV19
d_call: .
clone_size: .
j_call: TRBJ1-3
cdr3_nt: TGTGCCAGTAGTATGGTGGGTGGACCCTCTGGAAACACCATATATTTT
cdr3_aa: CASSMVGGPSGNTIYF

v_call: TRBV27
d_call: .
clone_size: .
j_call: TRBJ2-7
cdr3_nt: TGTGCCAGCAATGCGAACAGGGACCCTTACGAGCAGTACTTC
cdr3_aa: CASNANRDPYEQYF

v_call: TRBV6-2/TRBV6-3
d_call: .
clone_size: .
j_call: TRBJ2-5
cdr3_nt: TGTGCCAGCAGTCAACGTGGACGGCGGCGGGAAGAGACCCAGTACTTC
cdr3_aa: CASSQRGRRREETQYF

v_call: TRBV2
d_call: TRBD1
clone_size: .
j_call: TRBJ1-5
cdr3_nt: TGTGCCAGCAGTGGGGACAGGTCGCGTAGCAATCAGCCCCAGCATTTT
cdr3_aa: CASSGDRSRSNQPQHF

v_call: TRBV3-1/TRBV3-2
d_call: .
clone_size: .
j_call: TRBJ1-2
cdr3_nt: TGTGCCAGCAGCCAAACGGGCCCGTCCCCGAGTGGCTACACCTTC
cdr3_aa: CASSQTGPSPSGYTF

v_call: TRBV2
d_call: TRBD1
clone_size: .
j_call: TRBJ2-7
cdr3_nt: TGTGCCAGCAGTTCCAGGGGGATCAACTACGAGCAGTACTTC
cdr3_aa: CASSSRGINYEQYF

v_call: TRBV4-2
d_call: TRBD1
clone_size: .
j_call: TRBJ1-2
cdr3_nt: TGTGCCAGCAGCCAAGGGACAGGGGATAGTGATGGCTACACCTTC
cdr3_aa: CASSQGTGDSDGYTF

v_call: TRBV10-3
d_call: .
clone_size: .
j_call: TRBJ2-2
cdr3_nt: TGTGCCATCAGTGAGTCCGTTAGCGGCACCGGGGAGCTGTTTTTT
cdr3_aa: CAISESVSGTGELFF

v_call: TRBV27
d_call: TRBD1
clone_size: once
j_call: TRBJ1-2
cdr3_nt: TGTGCCAGCAGTTTACCAGGGGGCTATGGCTACACCTTC
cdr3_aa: CASSLPGGYGYTF